This T cell receptor beta chain was recorded in a study of cytomegalovirus exposure and HLA in healthy donors. PCR involved 60 Vbeta and 13 Jbeta primers. Method: immunoSEQ multiplex PCR; TCRdb's copy keeps in-frame clones and lacks some. Of about 130,000 clones listed, approximately 81% are singletons. Worth noting for this clone: Its target is not known.

Findings and limits, study-wide: Fewer N-insertions (relative to the approximately 670-donor mean) were reportedly seen in an Asian-associated ancestry cluster in a later analysis. According to reports, the classifier identified cytomegalovirus status with high specificity and sensitivity.

CDR3 length: 16 residues. Germline values: CDR1 KGHSH, CDR2 LQKENI. Trimming removed 6 bases from V and 1 base from J; junction bases left unmatched: 9. The clonotype comes from a man aged 18-30 years in good health and CMV-seronegative. The gene calls are TRBV18 and TRBJ1-1, with 9 bases identical to TRBD1. Input material: PBMCs. This CDR3 reads CASSLLGGQGNTEAFF. The CDR3 DNA sequence: TGTGCCAGCTCCCTTCTAGGGGGACAGGGGAACACTGAAGCTTTCTTT.